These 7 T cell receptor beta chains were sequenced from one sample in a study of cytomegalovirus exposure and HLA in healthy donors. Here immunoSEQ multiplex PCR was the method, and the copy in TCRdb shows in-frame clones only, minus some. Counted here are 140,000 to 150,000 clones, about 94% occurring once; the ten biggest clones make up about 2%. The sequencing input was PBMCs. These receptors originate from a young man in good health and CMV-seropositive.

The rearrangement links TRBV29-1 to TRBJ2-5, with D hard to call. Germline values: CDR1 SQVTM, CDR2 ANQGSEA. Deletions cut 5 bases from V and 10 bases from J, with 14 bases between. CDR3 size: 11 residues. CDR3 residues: CSVPADSIQYF. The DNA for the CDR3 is TGCAGCGTTCCTGCCGATAGTATCCAGTACTTC.

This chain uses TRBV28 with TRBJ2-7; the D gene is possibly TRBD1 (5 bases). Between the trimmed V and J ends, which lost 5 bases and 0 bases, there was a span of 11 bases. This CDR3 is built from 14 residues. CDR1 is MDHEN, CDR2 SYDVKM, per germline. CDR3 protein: CASSPTGVSYEQYF. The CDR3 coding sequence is TGTGCCAGCAGTCCAACAGGAGTCTCCTACGAGCAGTACTTC.

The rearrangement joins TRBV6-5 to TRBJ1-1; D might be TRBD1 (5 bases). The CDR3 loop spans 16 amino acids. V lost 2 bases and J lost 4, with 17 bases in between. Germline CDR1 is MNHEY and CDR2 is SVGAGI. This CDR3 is CASSYAAGRGGTEAFF. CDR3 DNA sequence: TGTGCCAGCAGTTACGCAGCGGGGCGGGGGGGCACTGAAGCTTTCTTT.

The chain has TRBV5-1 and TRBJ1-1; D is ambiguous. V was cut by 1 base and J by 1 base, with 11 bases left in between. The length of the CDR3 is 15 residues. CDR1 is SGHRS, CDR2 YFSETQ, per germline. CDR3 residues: CASSLRLGENTEAFF. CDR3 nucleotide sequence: TGCGCCAGCAGCTTGCGTTTGGGAGAGAACACTGAAGCTTTCTTT.

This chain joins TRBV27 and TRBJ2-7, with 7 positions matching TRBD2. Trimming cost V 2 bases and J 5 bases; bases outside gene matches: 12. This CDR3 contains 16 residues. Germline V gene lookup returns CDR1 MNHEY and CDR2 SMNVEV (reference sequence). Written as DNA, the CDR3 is TGTGCCAGCAGTTTAGCGTCCTGGGGAGCGGGGAACGAGCAGTACTTC. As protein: CASSLASWGAGNEQYF.

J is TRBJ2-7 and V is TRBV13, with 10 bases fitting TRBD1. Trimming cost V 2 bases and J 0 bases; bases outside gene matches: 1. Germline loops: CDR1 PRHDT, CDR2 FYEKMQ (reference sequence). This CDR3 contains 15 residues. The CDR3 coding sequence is TGTGCCAGCAGCTTAAGGGACAGGGGCTCCTACGAGCAGTACTTC. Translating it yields CASSLRDRGSYEQYF.

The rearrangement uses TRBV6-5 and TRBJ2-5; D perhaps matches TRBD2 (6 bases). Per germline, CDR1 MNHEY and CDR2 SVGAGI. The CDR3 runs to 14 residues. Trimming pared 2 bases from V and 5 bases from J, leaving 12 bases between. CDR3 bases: TGTGCCAGCAGTTACGGGCCGGAGGGGGAGACCCAGTACTTC. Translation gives CASSYGPEGETQYF.